Sequencing of this TCR beta chain was carried out in a study of T-cell memory formation after mild COVID-19. CDR1 and CDR2 (germline): MNHEY, SVGAGI. V was cut by 4 bases and J by 4 bases, with 13 bases left in between. This CDR3 is built from 15 residues. TCRdb called the 5' RACE reads again in MiXCR, with one record for every CDR3 protein. This sample yields hundreds of thousands of distinct CDR3 sequences, of which roughly a quarter are seen a single time; 8.8% belongs to the top ten. The clonotype comes from an adult woman who had mild COVID-19 (a few samples of this study predate the infection). Cell type and time point are not known. The chain has TRBV6-5 and TRBJ1-4, with D perhaps TRBD1 (5 bases). Sample: PBMCs or a T cell subset sorted from them (not recorded which). The CDR3 here is CASSSRGGYNEKLFF. CDR3 nucleotide sequence: TGTGCCAGCAGTTCCCGGGGCGGCTATAATGAAAAACTGTTTTTT.